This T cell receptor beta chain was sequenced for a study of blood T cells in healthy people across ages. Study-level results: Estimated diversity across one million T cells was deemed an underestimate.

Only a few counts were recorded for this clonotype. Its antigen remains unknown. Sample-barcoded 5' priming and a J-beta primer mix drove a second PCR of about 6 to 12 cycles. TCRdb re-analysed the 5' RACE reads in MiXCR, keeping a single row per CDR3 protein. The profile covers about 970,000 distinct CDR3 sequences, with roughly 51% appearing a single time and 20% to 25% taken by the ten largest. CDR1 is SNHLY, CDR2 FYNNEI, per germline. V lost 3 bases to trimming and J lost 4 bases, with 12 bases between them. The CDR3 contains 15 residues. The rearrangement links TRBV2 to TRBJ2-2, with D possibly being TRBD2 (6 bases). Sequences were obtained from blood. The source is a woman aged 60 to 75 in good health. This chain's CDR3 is CASSETLGGTGELFF. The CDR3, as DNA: TGTGCCAGCAGTGAGACTTTGGGAGGCACCGGGGAGCTGTTTTTT.